This TCR beta chain was identified during a study of CXCR3-negative and CXCR3-positive naive CD8 T cells. Study-wide results and caveats: Both naive subsets carried similar amounts of surface CD5, so TCR strength was inferred from TRB CDR3 properties. Researchers reported similar TRBV-TRBJ usage in naive CXCR3-negative and CXCR3-positive cells, though memory differed. Naive cells with CXCR3 showed TRB CDR3s that were more hydrophobic than those in CXCR3-negative naive cells.

Regarding this clonotype: Antigen unknown.

Sorts performed in triplicate captured over 250,000 cells each from every CD8+ T cell subset. Naive CD8+ T cells displayed a CD45RO-CCR7+CD27+CD95- phenotype. Via 5' RACE with UMI labels, TRB cDNA libraries were prepared. TCRdb reprocessed the 5' RACE reads, keeping one entry per CDR3 protein, no DNA. In all, the sample yields under 75,000 distinct CDR3 sequences. The CDR3 loop spans 15 amino acids. Germline assignment: CDR1 WNHNN and CDR2 SYGVQD (reference sequence). The sequence was collected from a human donor in good health. Some clones in this sample may be carry-over from other donors' samples. This sequence joins TRBV10-1 and TRBJ1-3. The material sequenced was naive CXCR3+ CD8+ T cells from blood. Subset denoted: CD45RO-CCR7+CD27+CD95- naive CD8+ T cells expressing CXCR3 (TNR3+). The CDR3 reads CASSERSSSGNTRYF.